The 17 T cell receptor beta chains reported below all come from one sample, sequenced in a study of blood T cell repertoires in COVID-19. Method: immunoSEQ multiplex PCR; TCRdb's copy keeps in-frame clones and lacks some. The data hold hundreds of thousands of clones, with nearly 90% observed a single time. The material sequenced was PBMCs or T cells enriched from blood (not recorded which). Source of these receptors: a young man who had been exposed to COVID-19.

The chain employs TRBV5-5 and TRBJ1-5; 8 bases align to TRBD1. Germline V lookup: CDR1 SGHKS, CDR2 YYEKEE (reference sequence). V gave up 4 bases and J gave up 7 bases; unmatched junction bases: 4. This CDR3 is 13 amino acids long. DNA of the CDR3: TGTGCCAGCAGCCAGACAGGGGCACAGCCCCAGCATTTT. Translation: CASSQTGAQPQHF.

V usage is TRBV4-1 and J usage is TRBJ1-2, with 8 nucleotides matching TRBD1. CDR3 length equals 17 residues. V dropped 0 bases and J dropped 2; count of bases not matched to a gene: 8. Germline V gene lookup returns CDR1 MGHRA and CDR2 YSYEKL. The CDR3 nucleotides are TGCGCCAGCAGCCAAGATTTTGACAGGGGCCCCAACTATGGCTACACCTTC. Translating gives CASSQDFDRGPNYGYTF.

The V gene is TRBV19, the J gene TRBJ2-2; D is perhaps TRBD1 (6 bases). The CDR3 loop spans 15 amino acids. V was clipped by 3 bases and J by 5 bases, with 13 bases between them. Germline values: CDR1 LNHDA, CDR2 SQIVND (reference sequence). The CDR3 DNA sequence: TGTGCCAGTAGTATCGATCCAGGGGTGACCGGGGAGCTGTTTTTT. Its translation: CASSIDPGVTGELFF.

This rearrangement joins TRBV7-9 to TRBJ2-1; no clear D. The V end was cut by 8 bases, the J end by 5 bases, with 10 bases between. This CDR3 region has 12 residues. Per the germline V gene, CDR1 is SEHNR and CDR2 is FQNEAQ (reference sequence). In DNA form, the CDR3 reads TGTGCCAGCTACCGAGAAGACAATGAGCAGTTCTTC. It codes for CASYREDNEQFF. Variable domain in full (rest from reference TRBV7-9 and TRBJ2-1): DTGVSQNPRHKITKRGQNVTFRCDPISEHNRLYWYRQTLGQGPEFLTYFQNEAQLEKSRLLSDRFSAERPKGSFSTLEIQRTEQGDSAMYLCASYREDNEQFFGPGTRLTVL.

The chain combines TRBV19 with TRBJ1-4; D gene unclear. Germline V gene sequence: CDR1 LNHDA, CDR2 SQIVND (reference sequence). This CDR3 is built from 10 residues. V was clipped by 5 bases and J by 10 bases, with 5 bases between them. The CDR3 here is CASSEGKLFF. The CDR3 region has the DNA TGTGCCAGTAGTGAGGGAAAACTGTTTTTT.

The chain links TRBV9 to TRBJ2-3; 9 bases are a match to TRBD2. Germline trimming cut 0 bases from V and 5 bases from J; bases unmatched to any gene: 10. Germline assignment: CDR1 SGDLS and CDR2 YYNGEE. This CDR3 spans 17 amino acids. CDR3 coding DNA: TGTGCCAGCAGCGTAGGCGGGGGGGCCCTAGTTATAGATACGCAGTATTTT. Residues: CASSVGGGALVIDTQYF.

The chain joins TRBV5-5 to TRBJ2-7; TRBD1 matches at 7 bases. Germline-derived CDR1 and CDR2 are SGHKS and YYEKEE (reference sequence). V lost 1 base, J lost 7 bases, and 5 bases stayed unmatched. This CDR3 has 13 amino acids. This chain's CDR3 is CASSLQGVGEQYF. The DNA for the CDR3 is TGTGCCAGCAGCTTGCAGGGGGTGGGAGAGCAGTACTTC.

This sequence joins TRBV7-9 and TRBJ1-1, with 7 bases identical to TRBD1. Germline V gene lookup returns CDR1 SEHNR and CDR2 FQNEAQ (reference sequence). The junction had 14 bases not matched to a gene; V was cut back by 6 bases and J by 1 base. CDR3 length equals 17 residues. The CDR3 region has the DNA TGTGCCAGCAGACCGACAGGGATAGGACCTCAGAACACTGAAGCTTTCTTT. Protein sequence: CASRPTGIGPQNTEAFF.

This clone was detected only a few times. V usage is TRBV5-3 and J usage is TRBJ1-6; D is uncertain. Being an ORF, TRBV5-3 has a function that is uncertain. The CDR3 length is 17 residues. V gave up 8 bases and J gave up 1 base, with 19 bases separating them. CDR3 amino acids: CASGNYAEESYNSPLHF. The CDR3 DNA is TGTGCCAGTGGGAATTATGCGGAGGAGTCCTATAATTCACCCCTCCACTTT.

This clone was found once. This sequence joins TRBV10-3 and TRBJ2-2; D call uncertain. The CDR3 sequence is 15 residues long. The V end lost 3 bases, the J end lost 1 base, and 9 bases lay between the germline ends. From germline, CDR1 is ENHRY and CDR2 SYGVKD. The CDR3: CAISDWLENTGELFF. Here the CDR3 DNA reads TGTGCCATCAGTGACTGGCTAGAGAACACCGGGGAGCTGTTTTTT.

The chain employs TRBV4-1 and TRBJ2-3, with 7 nucleotides matching TRBD2. The CDR3 sequence is 13 residues long. Per germline, CDR1 MGHRA and CDR2 YSYEKL. V lost 2 bases and J lost 11; bases outside the gene matches: 7. The CDR3 bases are TGCGCCAGCAGCCAAACTGGGGGGGTCGGGCAGTATTTT. Translating gives CASSQTGGVGQYF.

The V gene is TRBV14, the J gene TRBJ1-4; D remains ambiguous. The germline V gene encodes CDR1 SGHDN and CDR2 FVKESK. CDR3 length: 15 amino acids. V was trimmed by 4 bases and J by 3 bases, leaving 12 bases between them. CDR3 bases: TGTGCCAGCAGCCCTCACACGATGCCTAATGAAAAACTGTTTTTT. It codes for CASSPHTMPNEKLFF.

This rearrangement joins TRBV9 to TRBJ2-1; D may be TRBD2 (7 bases). The CDR3 consists of 15 residues. V lost 1 base and J lost 5, with 13 bases in between. Germline V gene lookup returns CDR1 SGDLS and CDR2 YYNGEE. CDR3 region: CASSVWGGSNNEQFF. DNA of the CDR3: TGTGCCAGCAGCGTATGGGGGGGCTCAAACAATGAGCAGTTCTTC.

J is TRBJ2-1 and V is TRBV7-3; 13 bases are a match to TRBD2. The V gene end was trimmed by 6 bases and the J gene end by 12 bases; junction bases not matched to a gene: 8. The CDR3 covers 14 residues. Per germline, CDR1 SGHTA and CDR2 FQGTGA. The CDR3 region has the DNA TGTGCCAGCAGATCCGGACTAGCGGGGGAGAGGCAGTTCTTC. This translates into CASRSGLAGERQFF.

The rearrangement links TRBV5-1 to TRBJ1-1; TRBD1 might be the D (6 bases). The CDR3 consists of 15 residues. Germline V gene lookup returns CDR1 SGHRS and CDR2 YFSETQ. The germline V and J ends were trimmed by 4 bases and 2 bases, with 15 bases remaining between them. CDR3 in DNA: TGCGCCAGCAGCCTCGCGGACAGAACTAACACTGAAGCTTTCTTT. Its translation: CASSLADRTNTEAFF.

The rearrangement uses TRBV11-3 and TRBJ1-2; no clear D. The V end was cut by 1 base, the J end by 6 bases, with 6 bases between. The germline gives CDR1 SGHNT, CDR2 YENEEA. The CDR3 has 12 amino acids. The CDR3 reads CASSLGGDGYTF. As DNA, the CDR3 is TGTGCCAGCAGCTTAGGCGGGGATGGCTACACCTTC.

The rearrangement links TRBV4-3 to TRBJ2-3, with 9 bases that match TRBD2. This CDR3 region has 16 residues. V was pared by 0 bases and J by 4 bases, with 5 bases of the junction left unmatched. The V gene's germline CDR1 is LGHNA and CDR2 YSLEER. The CDR3 DNA reads as TGCGCCAGCAGCCAAGATAGGAGCGGGGGGCCAGATACGCAGTATTTT. Its translation is CASSQDRSGGPDTQYF.